This T cell receptor (beta chain) was identified in a study of blood T cell repertoires in COVID-19. Study information: The United States, Italy and Spain provided the acute and convalescent COVID-19 samples. T cells, B-cell-depleted T cells, or PBMCs supplied cDNA or gDNA.

Per the authors' pipeline: Reference gene primer amplification in the assay estimated nucleated cell counts. Produced via immunoSEQ multiplex PCR; TCRdb's table is partial and in-frame only. V, J and clone size are taken as reported in that table, and D and trimming were inferred from the DNA itself. Here the sample spans approximately 96,000 clones, about 87% being singletons. Seattle cases were enrolled at active infection and followed longitudinally. V lost 4 bases to trimming and J lost 7 bases; unmatched junction nucleotides: 7. CDR1 is SNHLY, CDR2 FYNNEI, per germline. This CDR3 region has 14 residues.

This rearrangement joins TRBV2 to TRBJ1-2; TRBD1 matches at 9 bases. Material: peripheral blood. The sequence came from a human donor with COVID-19, enrolled during active disease. The donor label of this sample is uncertain. The CDR3 loop is CASSGTGGTTGYTF. The CDR3 bases are TGTGCCAGCAGTGGCACAGGGGGCACGACTGGCTACACCTTC.